The source of this T cell receptor (beta chain) is a study of blood T cell repertoires in COVID-19. Turning to the study itself: From T cells, B-cell-depleted T cells, or PBMCs came the material, which was cDNA or gDNA.

The germline V gene has CDR1 KGHSH and CDR2 LQKENI. Between the trimmed V and J ends, which lost 2 bases and 7 bases, there was a span of 11 bases. The CDR3 runs 13 residues. TCRdb keeps only in-frame clones here, not all; method: immunoSEQ multiplex PCR. Seen here are fewer than 500,000 clones, about 85% observed once, and the top ten hold roughly 2%. The clonotype was recovered from a woman aged 18 to 35 with acute COVID-19. Material for sequencing was PBMCs or T cells enriched from blood (not recorded which). The chain has TRBV18 and TRBJ1-1; D remains ambiguous. The DNA of the CDR3 is TGTGCCAGCTCACCATCGGGAGGGATTGAAGCTTTCTTT. Protein product: CASSPSGGIEAFF.